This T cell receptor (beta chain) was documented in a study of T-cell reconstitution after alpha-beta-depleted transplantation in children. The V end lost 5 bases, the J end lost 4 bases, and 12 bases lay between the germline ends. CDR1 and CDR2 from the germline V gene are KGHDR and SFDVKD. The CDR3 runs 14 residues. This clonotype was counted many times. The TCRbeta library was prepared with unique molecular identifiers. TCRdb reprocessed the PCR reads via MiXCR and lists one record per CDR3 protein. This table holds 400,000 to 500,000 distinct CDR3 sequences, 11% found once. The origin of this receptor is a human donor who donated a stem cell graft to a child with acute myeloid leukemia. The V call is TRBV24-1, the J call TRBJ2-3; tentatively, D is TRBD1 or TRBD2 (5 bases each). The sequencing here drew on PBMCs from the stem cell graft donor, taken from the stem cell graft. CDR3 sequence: CATSGGAVPDTQYF. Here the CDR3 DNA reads TGTGCCACCAGTGGAGGGGCAGTGCCAGATACGCAGTATTTT.